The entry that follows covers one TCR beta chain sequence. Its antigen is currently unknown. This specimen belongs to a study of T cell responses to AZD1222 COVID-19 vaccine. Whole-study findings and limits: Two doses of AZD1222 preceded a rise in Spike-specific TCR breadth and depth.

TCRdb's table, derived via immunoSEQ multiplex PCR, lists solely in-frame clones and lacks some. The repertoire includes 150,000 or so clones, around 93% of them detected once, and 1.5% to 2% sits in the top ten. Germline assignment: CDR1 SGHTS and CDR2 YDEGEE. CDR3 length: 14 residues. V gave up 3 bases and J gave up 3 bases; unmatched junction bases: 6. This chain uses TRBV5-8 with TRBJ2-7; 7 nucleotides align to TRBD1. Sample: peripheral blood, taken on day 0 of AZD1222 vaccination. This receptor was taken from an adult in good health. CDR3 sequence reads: CASSYLTGRYEQYF. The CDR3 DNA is TGTGCCAGCAGCTACCTGACAGGGCGCTACGAGCAGTACTTC.